This record covers a single T cell receptor beta chain. This sample is drawn from a study of CXCR3-negative and CXCR3-positive naive CD8 T cells. 5' RACE that incorporated UMI labels was used to prepare the TRB cDNA libraries. For each CDR3 protein, TCRdb gives one entry from its re-call of the 5' RACE reads, without DNA. In all, the sample yields about 120,000 distinct CDR3 sequences. Germline CDR1 is SGHVS and CDR2 is FQNEAQ. The CDR3 spans 18 residues. Sequenced: naive CXCR3- CD8+ T cells from blood. Subset specified: CD45RO-CCR7+CD27+CD95- naive CD8+ T cells lacking CXCR3 (TNR3-). This receptor was identified in a human donor in good health. Some clones in this sample may be carry-over from other donors' samples. This chain connects TRBV7-8 to TRBJ1-5; TCRdb outputs TRBD1, but without DNA this stays unchecked. The chain's CDR3 is CASSLVGGRLGSNQPQHF. The complete variable domain, with remaining parts taken from reference TRBV7-8 and TRBJ1-5, reads GAGVSQSPRYKVAKRGQDVALRCDPISGHVSLFWYQQALGQGPEFLTYFQNEAQLDKSGLPSDRFFAERPEGSVSTLKIQRTQQEDSAVYLCASSLVGGRLGSNQPQHFGDGTRLSIL.